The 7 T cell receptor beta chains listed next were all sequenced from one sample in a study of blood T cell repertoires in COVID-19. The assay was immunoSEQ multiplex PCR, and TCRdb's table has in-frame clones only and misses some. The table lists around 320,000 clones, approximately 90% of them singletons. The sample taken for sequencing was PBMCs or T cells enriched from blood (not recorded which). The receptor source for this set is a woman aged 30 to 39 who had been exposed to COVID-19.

CDR3 protein: CASSLGLAGGRAYEQYF. CDR3 in DNA: TGTGCCAGCAGCTTGGGACTAGCGGGGGGCCGAGCCTACGAGCAGTACTTC. The chain links TRBV5-4 to TRBJ2-7, with TRBD2 matching 13 bases. Germline assignment: CDR1 SGHNT and CDR2 YYREEE (reference sequence). The CDR3 consists of 17 residues. V gave up 0 bases and J gave up 2 bases; unmatched junction bases: 5.

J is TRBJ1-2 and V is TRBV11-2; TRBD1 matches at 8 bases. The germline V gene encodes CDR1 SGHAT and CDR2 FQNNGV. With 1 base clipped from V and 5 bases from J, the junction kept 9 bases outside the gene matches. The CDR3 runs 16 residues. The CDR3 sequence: CASSLVPSDRVYGYTF. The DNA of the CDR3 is TGTGCCAGCAGCTTAGTCCCTTCGGACAGGGTGTATGGCTACACCTTC.

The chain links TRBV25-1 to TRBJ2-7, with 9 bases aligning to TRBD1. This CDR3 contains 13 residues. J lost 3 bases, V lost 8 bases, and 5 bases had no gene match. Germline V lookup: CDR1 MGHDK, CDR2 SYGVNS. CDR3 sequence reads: CASLGTGSYEQYF. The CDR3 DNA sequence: TGTGCCAGCCTTGGGACAGGGAGCTACGAGCAGTACTTC.

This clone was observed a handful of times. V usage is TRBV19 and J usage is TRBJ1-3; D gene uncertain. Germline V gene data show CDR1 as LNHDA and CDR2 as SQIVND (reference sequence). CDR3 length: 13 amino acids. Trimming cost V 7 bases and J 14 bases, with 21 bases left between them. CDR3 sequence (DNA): TGTGCCAGTAACGACGCCCCCCGGGAGGCGCTATATTTT. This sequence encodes CASNDAPREALYF.

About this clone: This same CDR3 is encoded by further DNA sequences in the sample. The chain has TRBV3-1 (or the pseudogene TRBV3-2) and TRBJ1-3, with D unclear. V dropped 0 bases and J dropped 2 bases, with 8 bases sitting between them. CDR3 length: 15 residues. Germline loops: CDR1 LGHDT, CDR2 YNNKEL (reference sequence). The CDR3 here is CASSQDRVTGNTIYF. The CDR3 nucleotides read TGTGCCAGCAGCCAAGACCGGGTCACTGGAAACACCATATATTTT.

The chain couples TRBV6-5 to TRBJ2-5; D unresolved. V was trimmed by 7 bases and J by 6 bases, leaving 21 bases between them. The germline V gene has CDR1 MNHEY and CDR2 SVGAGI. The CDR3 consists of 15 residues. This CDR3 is CASTEGLAEAKTQYF. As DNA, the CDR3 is TGTGCCAGCACCGAAGGATTGGCAGAGGCAAAGACCCAGTACTTC.

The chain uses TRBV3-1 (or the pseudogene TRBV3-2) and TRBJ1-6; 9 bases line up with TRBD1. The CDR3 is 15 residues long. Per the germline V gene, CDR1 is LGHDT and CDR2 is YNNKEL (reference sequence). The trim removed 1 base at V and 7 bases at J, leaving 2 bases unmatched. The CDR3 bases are TGTGCCAGCAGCCAAGCAGGGACAGGGAATTCACCCCTCCACTTT. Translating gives CASSQAGTGNSPLHF.